The 11 T cell receptor beta chains reported below all come from one sample, sequenced in a study of blood T cells in healthy people across ages. The use of a sample-barcoded 5' primer and a J-beta primer mix characterized a second PCR of roughly 6 to 11 cycles. TCRdb analysed the 5' RACE reads with MiXCR anew, one entry per CDR3 protein. The table has approximately 800,000 distinct CDR3 sequences, 30% to 45% seen once; the top ten hold under 15%. The sample consisted of blood. These TCRs come from a man in his late teens or twenties in good health.

This chain connects TRBV5-5 to TRBJ2-1; TRBD2 matches at 9 bases. Germline-derived CDR1 and CDR2 are SGHKS and YYEKEE (reference sequence). V was pared by 3 bases and J by 12 bases, with 19 bases of the junction left unmatched. This CDR3 comprises 17 residues. CDR3 nucleotide sequence: TGTGCCAGCAGCTCCCCTCGGGCTAGCGGGGCTCAGGGTGGGCAGTTCTTC. Encoded protein: CASSSPRASGAQGGQFF.

J is TRBJ2-1 and V is TRBV7-2; a possible D gene is TRBD1 (7 bases). Germline loops: CDR1 SGHTA, CDR2 FQGNSA. Trimming pared 5 bases from V and 2 bases from J, leaving 16 bases between. This CDR3 contains 16 residues. The CDR3, as DNA: TGTGCCAGCAGCGATTGGACAGGACTAACCTACAATGAGCAGTTCTTC. Its translation: CASSDWTGLTYNEQFF.

This clonotype occurred many times. The chain joins TRBV29-1 to TRBJ2-1; D gene ambiguous. Trimming shortened V by 6 bases and J by 10 bases, and 25 bases separated the two germline ends. The CDR3 covers 15 residues. Germline assignment: CDR1 SQVTM and CDR2 ANQGSEA. CDR3 loop: CSVTSMEHARSEQFF. The CDR3 region has the DNA TGCAGCGTCACCTCGATGGAACACGCCCGAAGCGAGCAGTTCTTC.

As for this clonotype: A much more abundant neighbour one base away suggests this may be a read error. The chain uses TRBV7-3 and TRBJ2-3; possible D gene TRBD2, 5 bases. The germline CDR1 and CDR2 sequences are SGHTA and FQGTGA. This CDR3 contains 12 residues. The CDR3 loop reads CTSSEGADTQYF. CDR3 nucleotide sequence: TGTACCAGCAGTGAGGGAGCAGATACGCAGTATTTT.

The chain carries TRBV20-1 and TRBJ1-5; 7 bases agree with TRBD1. The CDR3 is made up of 19 amino acids. The J segment lost 5 bases and the V segment lost 4 bases, leaving 23 bases of the junction unmatched. The germline V gene has CDR1 DFQATT and CDR2 SNEGSKA (reference sequence). The DNA of the CDR3 is TGCAGTGCTATCGCCCCTACAGCAGGGGGGCTGATATTTGATCAGCCCCAGCATTTT. Residues: CSAIAPTAGGLIFDQPQHF.

This clonotype has a single count. V usage is TRBV3-1 and J usage is TRBJ2-1; TRBD2 agrees at 9 bases. The CDR3 is made up of 16 amino acids. Germline CDR1 and CDR2: LGHDT and YNNKEL (reference sequence). Trimming removed 4 bases from V and 6 bases from J; junction bases left unmatched: 10. The CDR3 spells CASSPLERGEVNEQFF. The CDR3 DNA follows: TGTGCCAGCAGCCCCTTAGAGCGGGGGGAGGTCAATGAGCAGTTCTTC.

The chain joins TRBV7-6 to TRBJ2-1, with 11 bases that match TRBD2. This CDR3 contains 12 residues. With 4 bases clipped from V and 15 bases from J, the junction kept 5 bases outside the gene matches. Germline assignment: CDR1 SGHVS and CDR2 FNYEAQ. CDR3: CASSSTSGVMFF. CDR3 coding DNA: TGTGCCAGCAGCTCGACTAGCGGGGTTATGTTCTTC.

On this clonotype: The junction differs from germline at one of its ends, possibly a read error. This chain connects TRBV4-2 to TRBJ2-3; possibly TRBD2 for D (5 bases). Germline values: CDR1 LGHNA, CDR2 YNFKEQ. CDR3 length: 16 residues. In nucleotides, the CDR3 is TGTGCCAGCAGGCAAGATATGGCGGGCAGCACAGATACGCAGTATTTT. It yields the protein CASRQDMAGSTDTQYF.

This chain uses TRBV18 with TRBJ2-3; D is uncertain. Germline V gives CDR1 KGHSH, CDR2 LQKENI. The germline V and J ends were trimmed by 1 base and 5 bases, with 4 bases remaining between them. The CDR3 runs 12 residues. The DNA for the CDR3 is TGTGCCAGCTCACCACTCATAGATACGCAGTATTTT. This translates into CASSPLIDTQYF.

This chain links TRBV6-5 with TRBJ2-7; TRBD2 matches at 8 bases. J gave up 7 bases and V 3 bases, and 5 bases lay outside the gene matches. Per the germline V gene, CDR1 is MNHEY and CDR2 is SVGAGI. The CDR3 is 13 amino acids. CDR3 loop: CASSYKPSGEQYF. CDR3 in DNA: TGTGCCAGCAGTTATAAGCCTAGCGGGGAGCAGTACTTC.

The genes are TRBV20-1 and TRBJ2-1; 11 bases are a match to TRBD2. Trimming removed 6 bases from V and 8 bases from J; junction bases left unmatched: 12. The CDR3 is made up of 15 amino acids. CDR1 is DFQATT, CDR2 SNEGSKA, per germline (reference sequence). Here the CDR3 reads CSAHIAGGPWDEQFF. The CDR3 bases are TGCAGTGCGCATATAGCGGGGGGGCCTTGGGATGAGCAGTTCTTC.